This T cell receptor (beta chain) was observed in a study of OX40 agonist ivuxolimab in advanced cancers. Study-wide findings and caveats: In general, CD8+ T cells held more expanded clones than CD4+ did, on average.

Only in-frame clones appear in the TCRdb table, and some are missing; sequencing was by immunoSEQ multiplex PCR. The repertoire holds tens of thousands of clones, with approximately 90% as singletons. CDR1 and CDR2 from the germline V gene are SGHTS and YDEGEE. The CDR3 extends over 15 amino acids. Trimming shortened V by 0 bases and J by 3 bases, and 11 bases separated the two germline ends. This clone turned up a few times. Its antigen remains unknown. The source is an adult with an advanced solid tumor such as melanoma, head and neck, liver or kidney cancer. The starting material was CD4+ or CD8+ T cells sorted from blood, obtained in a trial of the OX40 agonist ivuxolimab. The chain links TRBV5-8 to TRBJ2-3; D gene uncertain. The CDR3 coding sequence is TGTGCCAGCAGCTTGGCTGTCTTAAGGACAGATACGCAGTATTTT. It is translated as CASSLAVLRTDTQYF. Using reference TRBV5-8 and TRBJ2-3 for the parts outside the CDR3, the full variable domain is EAGVTQSPTHLIKTRGQQATLRCSPISGHTSVYWYQQALGLGLQFLLWYDEGEERNRGNFPPRFSGRQFPNYSSELNVNALELEDSALYLCASSLAVLRTDTQYFGPGTRLTVL.